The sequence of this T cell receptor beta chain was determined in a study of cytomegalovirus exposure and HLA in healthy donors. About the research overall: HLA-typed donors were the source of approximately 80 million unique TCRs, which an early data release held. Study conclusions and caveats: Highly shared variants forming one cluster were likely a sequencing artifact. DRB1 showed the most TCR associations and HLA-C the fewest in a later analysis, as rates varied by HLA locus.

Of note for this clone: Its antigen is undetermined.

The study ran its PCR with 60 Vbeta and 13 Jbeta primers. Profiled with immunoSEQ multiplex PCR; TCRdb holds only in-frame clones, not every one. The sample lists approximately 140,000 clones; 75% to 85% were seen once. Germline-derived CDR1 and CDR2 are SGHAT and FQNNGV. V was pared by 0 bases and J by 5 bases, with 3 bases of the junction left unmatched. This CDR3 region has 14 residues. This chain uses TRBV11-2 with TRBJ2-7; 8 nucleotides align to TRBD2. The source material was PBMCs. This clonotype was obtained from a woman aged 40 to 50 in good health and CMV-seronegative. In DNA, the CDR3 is TGTGCCAGCAGCTTAGATCGGACTAGCCACGAGCAGTACTTC. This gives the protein CASSLDRTSHEQYF.